These 26 T cell receptor beta chains originate from one sample sequenced in a study of blood T cell repertoires in COVID-19. Method: immunoSEQ multiplex PCR; TCRdb's copy keeps in-frame clones and lacks some. The sample carries approximately 160,000 clones, around four fifths recorded once. Material for sequencing was peripheral blood. The receptors come from a man between 40 and 49 years old who had recovered from COVID-19.

The chain links TRBV6-1 to TRBJ1-1; possible D gene TRBD1, 5 bases. Trimming took 3 bases from V and 4 from J, leaving 12 bases between them. Looked up from germline, CDR1 is MNHNS and CDR2 is SASEGT. There are 14 residues in the CDR3. This chain's CDR3 is CASSDSPGGTEAFF. CDR3 DNA: TGTGCCAGCAGTGATTCCCCCGGGGGCACTGAAGCTTTCTTT.

The table lists this clone with a count of one. The chain uses TRBV28 and TRBJ2-7; 8 nucleotides agree with TRBD2. J was trimmed by 1 base and V by 7 bases; bases with no gene match: 9. Per germline, CDR1 MDHEN and CDR2 SYDVKM. The CDR3 totals 15 residues. The CDR3 sequence: CASTPGGATSYEQYF. The CDR3 DNA follows: TGTGCCAGCACTCCCGGGGGGGCTACATCCTACGAGCAGTACTTC. The full variable domain, with the rest looked up from reference TRBV28 and TRBJ2-7, is DVKVTQSSRYLVKRTGEKVFLECVQDMDHENMFWYRQDPGLGLRLIYFSYDVKMKEKGDIPEGYSVSREKKERFSLILESASTNQTSMYLCASTPGGATSYEQYFGPGTRLTVT.

The chain has TRBV11-2 and TRBJ1-1, with a possible D match to TRBD1 (6 bases). V lost 1 base to trimming and J lost 0 bases, with 12 bases between them. This CDR3 spans 16 amino acids. Germline-derived CDR1 and CDR2 are SGHAT and FQNNGV. The CDR3 is CASSLAGGIMNTEAFF. The CDR3 DNA follows: TGTGCCAGCAGCTTAGCGGGGGGCATCATGAACACTGAAGCTTTCTTT.

V and J are TRBV6-5 and TRBJ2-2, with 8 bases that match TRBD2. The V gene's germline CDR1 is MNHEY and CDR2 SVGAGI. The V and J ends lost 7 bases and 7 bases, in that order; junction bases with no gene match: 11. The CDR3 contains 15 residues. DNA for the CDR3: TGTGCCAGCACCCCTAGCGGGCCCACCGGCGGGGAGCTGTTTTTT. It codes for CASTPSGPTGGELFF.

In DNA, the CDR3 is TGTGCCAGCAGCTTGGGGCAGTCGGAATACAATGAGCAGTTCTTC. The encoded protein is CASSLGQSEYNEQFF. The chain has TRBV11-2 and TRBJ2-1; D is possibly TRBD1 (5 bases). The CDR3 extends over 15 amino acids. Trimming stripped 3 bases from V and 4 bases from J, with 13 bases between. Germline CDR1 reads SGHAT; CDR2 reads FQNNGV.

The chain links TRBV19 to TRBJ1-1; TRBD1 matches at 8 bases. V shed 5 bases and J 4 bases; nucleotides not matched to a gene: 3. This CDR3 has 13 residues. CDR1 and CDR2 from the germline V gene are LNHDA and SQIVND (reference sequence). CDR3: CASSLQGVTEAFF. CDR3 coding DNA: TGTGCCAGTAGTTTACAGGGGGTCACTGAAGCTTTCTTT.

The chain recombines TRBV5-4 with TRBJ1-3; 8 nucleotides match TRBD1. The length of the CDR3 is 15 residues. Germline-derived CDR1 and CDR2 are SGHNT and YYREEE (reference sequence). J lost 4 bases, V lost 3 bases, and 6 bases had no gene match. Written as DNA, the CDR3 is TGTGCCAGCAGCTCCTTCAGGGGGCCCGGAAACACCATATATTTT. It encodes CASSSFRGPGNTIYF.

The rearrangement uses TRBV7-2 and TRBJ2-7; the match to TRBD2 covers 8 bases. The ends lost 5 bases at V and 4 bases at J; junction bases unmatched: 7. Looked up from germline, CDR1 is SGHTA and CDR2 is FQGNSA. CDR3 length: 14 residues. Here the CDR3 DNA reads TGTGCCAGCAGCCCCCTTGCTAGCGGGTACGAGCAGTACTTC. Encoded protein: CASSPLASGYEQYF.

The rearrangement joins TRBV6-5 to TRBJ1-5, with TRBD1 as a possible D gene (6 bases). Trimming took off 4 bases at V and 2 bases at J, with 15 bases between the two ends. The germline V gene has CDR1 MNHEY and CDR2 SVGAGI. The CDR3 extends over 16 amino acids. CDR3 in amino acids: CASSLSRGNGNQPQHF. CDR3 sequence (DNA): TGTGCCAGCAGTTTATCCAGGGGAAACGGCAATCAGCCCCAGCATTTT.

The chain couples TRBV2 to TRBJ2-1; TRBD2 is a possible D gene (7 bases). The CDR3 consists of 13 residues. Germline V gene data show CDR1 as SNHLY and CDR2 as FYNNEI. V was cut by 4 bases and J by 9 bases, with 13 bases left in between. The CDR3 sequence: CASSVGGGREQFF. The CDR3 DNA sequence: TGTGCCAGCAGTGTAGGGGGGGGGCGTGAGCAGTTCTTC.

The rearrangement links TRBV7-3 to TRBJ2-1; 10 nucleotides match TRBD2. The CDR3 loop spans 16 amino acids. V trimming: 2 bases; J trimming: 6 bases; junction bases outside the gene matches: 7. Per germline, CDR1 SGHTA and CDR2 FQGTGA. The CDR3 DNA reads as TGTGCCAGCAGCTTACGGGCTAGCGGGAGTCGCAATGAGCAGTTCTTC. Protein sequence: CASSLRASGSRNEQFF.

The J gene is TRBJ2-5, the V gene TRBV18; TRBD1 matches 7 bases. The V segment lost 0 bases and the J segment 5 bases; nucleotides outside the gene matches: 6. The germline CDR1 and CDR2 sequences are KGHSH and LQKENI. The CDR3 is 15 amino acids. The CDR3 reads CASSPPTGQWETQYF. The CDR3 region has the DNA TGTGCCAGCTCACCACCGACAGGGCAGTGGGAGACCCAGTACTTC.

This chain links TRBV29-1 with TRBJ2-7; 8 nucleotides agree with TRBD1. V lost 6 bases and J lost 7; bases outside the gene matches: 11. This CDR3 contains 13 residues. CDR1 is SQVTM, CDR2 ANQGSEA, per germline. CDR3 amino acids: CSVYNRGLEEQYF. CDR3 nucleotide sequence: TGCAGCGTCTACAACAGGGGGTTGGAAGAGCAGTACTTC.

CDR3 nucleotide sequence: TGTGCCAGCTCACCTGGGACAGGGGGCCAATACAATGAGCAGTTCTTC. It yields the protein CASSPGTGGQYNEQFF. The chain is built from TRBV18 and TRBJ2-1; 12 bases map to TRBD1. V lost 3 bases, J lost 4 bases, and 4 bases stayed unmatched. Germline V gene data show CDR1 as KGHSH and CDR2 as LQKENI. This CDR3 has 16 residues.

This chain connects TRBV6-2 or TRBV6-3 to TRBJ2-1; D remains unclear. Germline CDR1 MNHEY, CDR2 SVGEGT. This CDR3 region has 12 residues. V shed 6 bases and J shed 4 bases, with 7 bases lying between them. The CDR3 DNA is TGTGCCAGCAGCCGAGCATACAATGAGCAGTTCTTC. Translated: CASSRAYNEQFF.

The rearrangement uses TRBV7-2 and TRBJ1-3, with TRBD1 matching 9 bases. The length of the CDR3 is 13 residues. Per the germline V gene, CDR1 is SGHTA and CDR2 is FQGNSA. Unmatched junction bases numbered 6, after V lost 11 bases and J lost 4 bases. CDR3 sequence (DNA): TGTGCCGGGGGGACAGGGCTCGGAAACACCATATATTTT. Its translation is CAGGTGLGNTIYF.

Regarding this clone: The sample has other DNA sequences that encode this CDR3 too. The chain employs TRBV5-6 and TRBJ2-7, with 11 nucleotides matching TRBD1. The V segment lost 2 bases and the J segment 4 bases; nucleotides outside the gene matches: 2. Looked up from germline, CDR1 is SGHDT and CDR2 is YYEEEE. This CDR3 comprises 14 residues. Here the CDR3 DNA reads TGTGCCAGCAGCTTAGGGACAGGGGGTTACGAGCAGTACTTC. It is translated as CASSLGTGGYEQYF. Full variable domain (remainder filled in from reference TRBV5-6 and TRBJ2-7): DAGVTQSPTHLIKTRGQQVTLRCSPKSGHDTVSWYQQALGQGPQFIFQYYEEEERQRGNFPDRFSGHQFPNYSSELNVNALLLGDSALYLCASSLGTGGYEQYFGPGTRLTVT.

The gene calls are TRBV19 and TRBJ2-3; tentative D call: TRBD2 (6 bases). The CDR3 is 15 amino acids. Trimming shortened V by 5 bases and J by 2 bases, and 14 bases separated the two germline ends. CDR1 and CDR2 from the germline V gene are LNHDA and SQIVND (reference sequence). DNA for the CDR3: TGTGCCAGTAGTTCCGGTGGCGGGAACACAGATACGCAGTATTTT. Its protein product is CASSSGGGNTDTQYF.

This sequence joins TRBV2 and TRBJ2-2; D is unresolved. The CDR3 loop spans 14 amino acids. Trimming left V 7 bases short and J 1 base short, with 10 bases between. Per the germline V gene, CDR1 is SNHLY and CDR2 is FYNNEI. The CDR3 sequence is CASKVEKNTGELFF. The CDR3, as DNA: TGTGCCAGCAAGGTGGAGAAGAACACCGGGGAGCTGTTTTTT.

The chain recombines TRBV11-3 with TRBJ2-6, with a tentative D call TRBD1 (5 bases). Trimming took off 6 bases at V and 0 bases at J, with 12 bases between the two ends. This CDR3 is 16 amino acids long. The germline CDR1 and CDR2 sequences are SGHNT and YENEEA. The CDR3 DNA sequence: TGTGCCAGCAGGCAGGGTGGATTCTCTGGGGCCAACGTCCTGACTTTC. Translation: CASRQGGFSGANVLTF.

The rearrangement joins TRBV7-2 to TRBJ2-2, with no clear D. CDR3 length equals 14 residues. Germline V gene sequence: CDR1 SGHTA, CDR2 FQGNSA. Trimming removed 5 bases at V and 1 base at J, with 8 bases between. The DNA of the CDR3 is TGTGCCAGCAGCCCGGTTGAGAACACCGGGGAGCTGTTTTTT. This sequence encodes CASSPVENTGELFF.

The V and J genes are TRBV7-8 and TRBJ2-7; 7 nucleotides line up with TRBD1. Germline CDR1 and CDR2: SGHVS and FQNEAQ. CDR3 length: 15 residues. Losses at the gene ends were 5 bases for V and 6 bases for J; bases not matched to a gene: 13. The CDR3 bases are TGTGCCAGCAGCCGTCAACCGGTAGGGGGCGTCGAGCAGTACTTC. Protein product: CASSRQPVGGVEQYF.

The chain links TRBV12-5 to TRBJ1-3, with D uncertain. Germline CDR1 LGHNT, CDR2 FRNRAP. This CDR3 region has 19 residues. V lost 0 bases and J 0 bases, leaving 18 bases between the germline ends. Written as DNA, the CDR3 is TGTGCTAGTGGTTTGGTCGATTGGAGACGCAAACGCTCTGGAAACACCATATATTTT. It is translated as CASGLVDWRRKRSGNTIYF.

This rearrangement joins TRBV7-9 to TRBJ2-6; D is unclear. Trimming cost V 1 base and J 0 bases, with 4 bases left between them. This CDR3 region has 15 residues. The germline gives CDR1 SEHNR, CDR2 FQNEAQ (reference sequence). As DNA, the CDR3 is TGTGCCAGCAGCTTAGTACTCTCTGGGGCCAACGTCCTGACTTTC. Protein product: CASSLVLSGANVLTF.

The chain is built from TRBV9 and TRBJ1-2, with 8 bases matching TRBD1. Trimming took 0 bases from V and 4 from J; bases not matched to a gene: 5. CDR3 length equals 15 residues. Germline V gene lookup returns CDR1 SGDLS and CDR2 YYNGEE. The DNA of the CDR3 is TGTGCCAGCAGCGTAGAGGACAGGGCGAGCTATGGCTACACCTTC. It specifies CASSVEDRASYGYTF.

The chain uses TRBV19 and TRBJ2-1; the match to TRBD2 covers 11 bases. CDR1 is LNHDA and CDR2 is SQIVND in the germline V gene (reference sequence). There are 15 residues in the CDR3. Trimming at V came to 4 bases and at J to 7 bases, leaving 6 bases not matched to a gene. CDR3 amino acids: CASSTPSGRLNEQFF. DNA of the CDR3: TGTGCCAGTAGTACCCCTAGCGGGAGGTTGAATGAGCAGTTCTTC.